The TCR beta chain under discussion was sequenced for a study of shared clonotypes between healthy human individuals. Sorted subsets were amplified in replicate PCRs using about 210 ng DNA, roughly 30,000 T cell genomes. Under the authors' procedure: Quality scores were absent from the junction-only immunoSEQ sequences, so filtering differed. Sequenced by immunoSEQ multiplex PCR; TCRdb stores in-frame clones only, minus some. V and J calls and clone size are as listed in that table; D and trimming were resolved from the DNA. The sample lists 150,000 to 200,000 clones, 90% to 95% occurring once. To note about this clone: The antigen is not known.

Study results and caveats: Sampling included only blood; tissue repertoires likely differ.

From germline, CDR1 is MGHRA and CDR2 YSYEKL. Trimming removed 0 bases from V and 2 bases from J; junction bases left unmatched: 2. This CDR3 spans 16 amino acids. The receptor's source is a woman aged 25 to 39 in good health. The specimen sequenced was naive CD4+ T cells sorted from blood. Subset of the sample: CD45RA+ positively selected. V is TRBV4-1 and J is TRBJ2-2, with TRBD1 matching over 8 bases. CDR3 residues: CASSQEGQGNTGELFF. The CDR3 nucleotides read TGCGCCAGCAGCCAAGAAGGACAGGGAAACACCGGGGAGCTGTTTTTT.